This T cell receptor beta chain comes out of a study of T-cell reconstitution after alpha-beta-depleted transplantation in children. From germline, CDR1 is SEHNR and CDR2 FQNEAQ (reference sequence). This CDR3 contains 13 residues. The ends were cut back, 4 bases at V and 10 bases at J, with 14 bases in the middle. This clonotype was detected a few times. Unique molecular identifiers were built into the TCRbeta library. TCRdb independently ran MiXCR on the PCR reads; one entry per CDR3 protein. The profile shows 700,000 to 950,000 distinct CDR3 sequences, approximately 15% of them singletons. This clonotype was sampled from a male patient aged 10-17 years who had a stem cell transplant for acute lymphoblastic leukemia, so the T cells may come from the graft donor. V gene TRBV7-9 combines with J gene TRBJ1-5; TRBD1 might be the D (6 bases). Material: PBMCs, mostly from graft donor cells, obtained 360 days after TCRalphabeta/CD19-depleted stem cell transplant. CDR3 bases: TGTGCCAGCAGCTCCCGGGACACAGAACCCCAGCATTTT. Protein sequence: CASSSRDTEPQHF.